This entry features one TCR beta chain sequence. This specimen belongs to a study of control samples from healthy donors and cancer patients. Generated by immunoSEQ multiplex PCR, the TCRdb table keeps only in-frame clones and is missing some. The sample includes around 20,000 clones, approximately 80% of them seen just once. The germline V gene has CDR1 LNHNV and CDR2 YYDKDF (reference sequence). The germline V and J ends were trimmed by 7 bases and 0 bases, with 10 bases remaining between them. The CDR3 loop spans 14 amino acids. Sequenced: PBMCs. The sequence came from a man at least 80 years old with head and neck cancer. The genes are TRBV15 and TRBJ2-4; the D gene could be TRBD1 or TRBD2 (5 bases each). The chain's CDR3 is CATKNGTAKNIQYF. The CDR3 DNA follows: TGTGCCACCAAAAACGGGACAGCCAAAAACATTCAGTACTTC.